Following are 20 T cell receptor beta chains from one sample sequenced in a study of blood T cell repertoires in COVID-19. TCRdb keeps only in-frame clones here, not all; method: immunoSEQ multiplex PCR. In the table there are about 230,000 clones, around 84% of which are singletons. Sequenced sample: peripheral blood. Receptors were obtained from a woman older than 75 with active or convalescent COVID-19.

This chain joins TRBV24-1 and TRBJ1-2; D may be TRBD1 (6 bases). Trimming removed 3 bases from V and 6 bases from J, with 16 bases in between. Per the germline V gene, CDR1 is KGHDR and CDR2 is SFDVKD. This CDR3 region has 15 residues. CDR3 DNA: TGTGCCACCAGTGATATCGGGGCAGGGGAAGATGGCTACACCTTC. Translated, it gives CATSDIGAGEDGYTF.

A few counts support this clone. The chain employs TRBV11-3 and TRBJ2-2; the match to TRBD1 covers 7 bases. The CDR3 spans 15 residues. Unmatched junction bases numbered 3, after V lost 5 bases and J lost 0 bases. CDR1 and CDR2 from the germline V gene are SGHNT and YENEEA. CDR3 residues: CASSQQGTNTGELFF. The DNA for the CDR3 is TGTGCCAGCAGCCAACAGGGGACGAACACCGGGGAGCTGTTTTTT.

V and J are TRBV6-5 and TRBJ2-3; D uncertain. Germline CDR1 is MNHEY and CDR2 is SVGAGI. The ends were cut back, 2 bases at V and 1 base at J, with 7 bases in the middle. This CDR3 comprises 14 residues. CDR3 protein: CASSYNLGTDTQYF. CDR3 bases: TGTGCCAGCAGTTACAATCTCGGCACAGATACGCAGTATTTT.

The V and J genes are TRBV6-5 and TRBJ2-1; TRBD1 agrees at 8 bases. The CDR3 covers 15 residues. V shed 2 bases, J shed 5 bases, and the junction held 5 bases outside the gene matches. Germline CDR1 is MNHEY and CDR2 is SVGAGI. The CDR3 DNA sequence: TGTGCCAGCAGTTACCTGGGACAGGCAAACAATGAGCAGTTCTTC. Its protein product is CASSYLGQANNEQFF.

V gene TRBV27 combines with J gene TRBJ1-2; D remains unclear. Trimming stripped 0 bases from V and 8 bases from J, with 13 bases between. Germline values: CDR1 MNHEY, CDR2 SMNVEV (reference sequence). CDR3 length equals 14 residues. The CDR3: CASSLSSIPSGYTF. The CDR3 coding sequence is TGTGCCAGCAGTTTATCATCGATTCCAAGCGGCTACACCTTC.

This clone was recorded a few times. The rearrangement links TRBV7-9 to TRBJ2-7; D is unresolved. The germline V gene encodes CDR1 SEHNR and CDR2 FQNEAQ (reference sequence). CDR3 length: 11 amino acids. V lost 5 bases, J lost 3 bases, and 5 bases lay in between. CDR3 region: CASSPYYEQYF. CDR3 DNA: TGTGCCAGCAGCCCCTACTACGAGCAGTACTTC.

This clone was seen more than once but under ten times. The chain employs TRBV29-1 and TRBJ2-7; TRBD2 matches at 8 bases. Trimming at V came to 2 bases and at J to 4 bases, leaving 10 bases not matched to a gene. The CDR3 runs 15 residues. CDR1 and CDR2 from the germline V gene are SQVTM and ANQGSEA. CDR3 loop: CSVETMSGRDYEQYF. The CDR3, as DNA: TGCAGCGTTGAAACGATGAGCGGGAGAGATTACGAGCAGTACTTC.

V usage is TRBV10-3 and J usage is TRBJ2-2, with D tentatively TRBD2 (5 bases). The CDR3 is 15 amino acids. CDR1 is ENHRY and CDR2 is SYGVKD in the germline V gene. V lost 8 bases and J lost 6, with 19 bases in between. In nucleotides, the CDR3 is TGTGCCATCCGAGAGACTGGAGCGAGGGCCGGGGAGCTGTTTTTT. Its protein is CAIRETGARAGELFF.

The chain combines TRBV10-3 with TRBJ2-4; perhaps TRBD2 as D (6 bases). Germline V gene data show CDR1 as ENHRY and CDR2 as SYGVKD. CDR3 length equals 13 residues. V lost 10 bases to trimming and J lost 5 bases, with 15 bases between them. The CDR3 is CATSGVRENIQYF. The CDR3 bases are TGTGCCACCTCGGGGGTCAGAGAAAACATTCAGTACTTC.

V and J are TRBV5-1 and TRBJ2-7; TRBD1 matches 7 bases. This CDR3 contains 13 residues. V dropped 2 bases and J dropped 4; count of bases not matched to a gene: 3. Germline V gene data show CDR1 as SGHRS and CDR2 as YFSETQ. The chain's CDR3 is CASSFGTAYEQYF. In nucleotides, the CDR3 is TGCGCCAGCAGCTTCGGGACAGCGTACGAGCAGTACTTC.

J is TRBJ1-1 and V is TRBV20-1; a possible D gene is TRBD1 (5 bases). Trimming stripped 3 bases from V and 4 bases from J, with 9 bases between. CDR1 is DFQATT and CDR2 is SNEGSKA in the germline V gene (reference sequence). The length of the CDR3 is 12 residues. CDR3 DNA sequence: TGCAGTGCTAGTTGGGGCATCACTGAAGCTTTCTTT. Translated, it gives CSASWGITEAFF.

The gene calls are TRBV5-1 and TRBJ1-2; the match to TRBD1 covers 7 bases. The CDR3 length is 14 residues. V lost 4 bases and J lost 8; bases outside the gene matches: 11. Per germline, CDR1 SGHRS and CDR2 YFSETQ. The DNA for the CDR3 is TGCGCCAGCAGCCAGCAGACAGGGACCGACGGCTACACCTTC. Protein product: CASSQQTGTDGYTF.

The rearrangement uses TRBV6-4 and TRBJ2-3; D is perhaps TRBD1 (5 bases). Trimming removed 3 bases at V and 8 bases at J, with 12 bases between. Germline lookup yields CDR1 MRHNA and CDR2 SNTAGT. This CDR3 is built from 13 residues. The CDR3 nucleotides read TGTGCCAGCAGTGAAGAGACACAGGCTACGCAGTATTTT. This translates into CASSEETQATQYF.

The chain recombines TRBV4-2 with TRBJ1-6; D unresolved. Trimming cost V 1 base and J 3 bases, with 13 bases left between them. Germline V gene data show CDR1 as LGHNA and CDR2 as YNFKEQ. The CDR3 loop spans 17 amino acids. CDR3 sequence reads: CASSQGLSGIYNSPLHF. The DNA for the CDR3 is TGTGCCAGCAGCCAAGGATTAAGCGGAATCTATAATTCACCCCTCCACTTT.

The gene calls are TRBV6-1 and TRBJ1-2; 8 bases are a match to TRBD1. Trimming at V came to 2 bases and at J to 8 bases, leaving 4 bases not matched to a gene. The germline CDR1 and CDR2 sequences are MNHNS and SASEGT. The CDR3 loop spans 13 amino acids. The CDR3 nucleotides are TGTGCCAGCAGTGAACCGACAGGGGACGGCTACACCTTC. Protein product: CASSEPTGDGYTF.

The chain has TRBV24-1 and TRBJ2-3; D perhaps matches TRBD2 (6 bases). Germline V gene data show CDR1 as KGHDR and CDR2 as SFDVKD. The V end lost 8 bases, the J end lost 4 bases, and 15 bases lay between the germline ends. The CDR3 contains 14 residues. DNA of the CDR3: TGTGCCACCAACCCTAGCGATCGGGCAGATACGCAGTATTTT. Its protein is CATNPSDRADTQYF.

This clone was detected once. The V and J genes are TRBV12-3 or TRBV12-4 and TRBJ2-7; 13 bases agree with TRBD2. After removal of 8 bases from V and 7 bases from J, the junction contained 5 bases not matched to a gene. The CDR3 extends over 13 amino acids. The CDR3 region is CASGTSGAGEQYF. CDR3 in DNA: TGTGCCAGCGGGACTAGCGGGGCTGGTGAGCAGTACTTC.

At least ten counts were recorded for this clone. The rearrangement joins TRBV20-1 to TRBJ1-4; D uncertain. The CDR3 has 14 amino acids. The V and J ends lost 3 bases and 3 bases respectively, with 11 bases between them. Germline CDR1 DFQATT, CDR2 SNEGSKA (reference sequence). Here the CDR3 DNA reads TGCAGTGCTAGTGGAGGGCAGTCTAATGAAAAACTGTTTTTT. Translated, it gives CSASGGQSNEKLFF.

The chain has TRBV3-1 (or the pseudogene TRBV3-2) and TRBJ1-5; tentatively, D is TRBD1 (6 bases). Trimming left V 0 bases short and J 7 bases short, with 13 bases between. Germline assignment: CDR1 LGHDT and CDR2 YNNKEL (reference sequence). This CDR3 spans 15 amino acids. This CDR3 is CASSQDRGSGQPQHF. The CDR3 DNA reads as TGTGCCAGCAGCCAAGACAGGGGTAGTGGCCAGCCCCAGCATTTT.

The chain uses TRBV5-6 and TRBJ2-1, with TRBD1 identical over 9 bases. The CDR3 is made up of 16 amino acids. V lost 4 bases to trimming and J lost 7 bases; unmatched junction nucleotides: 12. Germline V gives CDR1 SGHDT, CDR2 YYEEEE. CDR3 region: CASSQDRGEVVNEQFF. Here the CDR3 DNA reads TGTGCCAGCAGCCAGGACAGGGGAGAGGTAGTGAATGAGCAGTTCTTC.